A single sample is the source of the 19 T cell receptor beta chains below, sequenced in a study of blood T cell repertoires in COVID-19. Profiled with immunoSEQ multiplex PCR; TCRdb holds only in-frame clones, not every one. The sample includes about 180,000 clones, 75% to 90% seen only once; the top ten take roughly 6%. The sample taken for sequencing was PBMCs or T cells enriched from blood (not recorded which). Receptor source: a man aged 40-49 years who had recovered from COVID-19.

The V gene is TRBV10-1, the J gene TRBJ2-7; a weak D match, TRBD2 (5 bases). CDR1 WNHNN and CDR2 SYGVQD come from the germline V gene (reference sequence). V was shortened by 4 bases and J by 4 bases, with 11 bases between the two germline ends. The CDR3 sequence is 13 residues long. This CDR3 is CASSGRGMYEQYF. The CDR3 nucleotides are TGCGCCAGCAGTGGACGGGGAATGTACGAGCAGTACTTC.

V is TRBV27 and J is TRBJ1-1; TRBD1 matches 9 bases. CDR1 is MNHEY, CDR2 SMNVEV, per germline (reference sequence). The length of the CDR3 is 12 residues. V lost 8 bases, J lost 4 bases, and 2 bases stayed unmatched. In DNA, the CDR3 is TGTGCCAGCCGGGACAGGGCCACTGAAGCTTTCTTT. This translates into CASRDRATEAFF.

The table lists this clone with a few counts. The chain is built from TRBV7-9 and TRBJ2-1; D uncertain. Germline lookup yields CDR1 SEHNR and CDR2 FQNEAQ (reference sequence). V was clipped by 6 bases and J by 0 bases, with 12 bases between them. The CDR3 runs 15 residues. The CDR3 DNA reads TGTGCCAGCAGTTACGAAATGAGCTCCTACAATGAGCAGTTCTTC. Its protein product is CASSYEMSSYNEQFF.

The chain carries TRBV28 and TRBJ1-4, with TRBD1 matching 8 bases. The CDR3 is 15 residues long. The trim removed 7 bases at V and 8 bases at J, leaving 12 bases unmatched. In germline, CDR1 is MDHEN, CDR2 SYDVKM. In nucleotides, the CDR3 is TGTGCCAGCAACCCAGGACAGGGAGGATTGGAAAAACTGTTTTTT. Residues: CASNPGQGGLEKLFF.

The chain couples TRBV29-1 to TRBJ1-1; D unclear. The V gene's germline CDR1 is SQVTM and CDR2 ANQGSEA. Between the trimmed V and J ends, which lost 7 bases and 4 bases, there was a span of 19 bases. The CDR3 is 14 residues long. The CDR3 nucleotides read TGCAGCGCCGGGCGGTTGGCAGGAGGCACTGAAGCTTTCTTT. It is translated as CSAGRLAGGTEAFF.

This clone was detected once. The genes are TRBV9 and TRBJ1-1; 8 bases map to TRBD1. CDR3 length: 18 amino acids. J lost 7 bases, V lost 0 bases, and 17 bases had no gene match. The germline gives CDR1 SGDLS, CDR2 YYNGEE. For the CDR3, the DNA is TGTGCCAGCAGCGTAGCTGGGAGTCAGGGGGCAGCGGATGGTGAAGCTTTCTTT. Residues: CASSVAGSQGAADGEAFF. Variable domain in full (rest from reference TRBV9 and TRBJ1-1): DSGVTQTPKHLITATGQRVTLRCSPRSGDLSVYWYQQSLDQGLQFLIQYYNGEERAKGNILERFSAQQFPDLHSELNLSSLELGDSALYFCASSVAGSQGAADGEAFFGQGTRLTVV.

The V call is TRBV13, the J call TRBJ2-5, with a weak D call TRBD2 (5 bases). The CDR3 length is 15 residues. V lost 0 bases and J lost 6, with 14 bases in between. Germline assignment: CDR1 PRHDT and CDR2 FYEKMQ (reference sequence). Here the CDR3 reads CASSLGTGWTKTQYF. The CDR3 region has the DNA TGTGCCAGCAGCTTAGGGACGGGGTGGACGAAGACCCAGTACTTC.

V is TRBV18 and J is TRBJ2-7, with TRBD1 matching 7 bases. CDR1 and CDR2 (germline): KGHSH, LQKENI. J gave up 2 bases and V 5 bases, and 3 bases lay outside the gene matches. The CDR3 is 13 residues long. The CDR3 region has the DNA TGTGCCAGCTCATTCGGGACAGCCTACGAGCAGTACTTC. Protein sequence: CASSFGTAYEQYF.

The CDR3 bases are TGTGCCAGCAGCCAGGACAGGAATCAGCCCCAGCATTTT. It yields the protein CASSQDRNQPQHF. V gene TRBV7-2 combines with J gene TRBJ1-5; 7 bases match TRBD1. CDR1 and CDR2 from the germline V gene are SGHTA and FQGNSA. The CDR3 has 13 residues. Losses at the gene ends were 5 bases for V and 4 bases for J; bases not matched to a gene: 2. Supplemented by reference TRBV7-2 and TRBJ1-5, the full variable domain reads GAGVSQSPSNKVTEKGKDVELRCDPISGHTALYWYRQSLGQGLEFLIYFQGNSAPDKSGLPSDRFSAERTGGSVSTLTIQRTQQEDSAVYLCASSQDRNQPQHFGDGTRLSIL.

This clone has a handful of counts. V usage is TRBV13 and J usage is TRBJ2-7; the match to TRBD2 covers 9 bases. Germline V gene sequence: CDR1 PRHDT, CDR2 FYEKMQ (reference sequence). V shed 1 base, J shed 4 bases, and the junction held 2 bases outside the gene matches. The CDR3 extends over 14 amino acids. The CDR3 here is CASSLAAGGYEQYF. DNA for the CDR3: TGTGCCAGCAGCTTAGCTGCGGGGGGGTACGAGCAGTACTTC.

This rearrangement joins TRBV5-6 to TRBJ1-1; weak D call: TRBD1 (5 bases). Trimming shortened V by 2 bases and J by 6 bases, and 8 bases separated the two germline ends. Germline V gives CDR1 SGHDT, CDR2 YYEEEE. The CDR3 has 12 amino acids. DNA for the CDR3: TGTGCCAGCAGCTTCCGCAGGGCTGAAGCTTTCTTT. Encoded protein: CASSFRRAEAFF.

This clone appeared once. The chain is built from TRBV5-1 and TRBJ2-1; 8 positions match TRBD2. The CDR3 sequence is 13 residues long. Germline CDR1 and CDR2: SGHRS and YFSETQ. The ends lost 2 bases at V and 11 bases at J; junction bases unmatched: 6. The CDR3 region is CASSFASGLQQFF. CDR3 coding DNA: TGCGCCAGCAGCTTTGCTAGCGGGCTCCAGCAGTTCTTC.

The V and J genes are TRBV27 and TRBJ2-7; weak D call: TRBD2 (5 bases). The germline V gene has CDR1 MNHEY and CDR2 SMNVEV (reference sequence). The length of the CDR3 is 13 residues. V was clipped by 1 base and J by 4 bases, with 8 bases between them. The CDR3 sequence is CASSLYGEYEQYF. The CDR3 coding sequence is TGTGCCAGCAGTTTATACGGGGAATACGAGCAGTACTTC.

The V call is TRBV27, the J call TRBJ1-1; D is uncertain. V gave up 3 bases and J gave up 1 base, with 9 bases separating them. This CDR3 is built from 14 residues. Germline values: CDR1 MNHEY, CDR2 SMNVEV (reference sequence). CDR3 bases: TGTGCCAGCAGTTTGAGGAGCCCGAACACTGAAGCTTTCTTT. It specifies CASSLRSPNTEAFF.

The chain recombines TRBV7-2 with TRBJ1-5; 7 bases fit TRBD1. Germline V gene data show CDR1 as SGHTA and CDR2 as FQGNSA. The CDR3 is 15 residues long. The trim removed 0 bases at V and 7 bases at J, leaving 6 bases unmatched. The CDR3 region is CASSLAGGASQPQHF. CDR3 bases: TGTGCCAGCAGCTTAGCAGGGGGCGCAAGCCAGCCCCAGCATTTT.

The sample holds one count of this clone. The CDR3 DNA sequence: TGTGCCACCAGTGGGCCGGGATCCTACAATGAGCAGTTCTTC. Translated: CATSGPGSYNEQFF. The chain joins TRBV24-1 to TRBJ2-1; TRBD2 is a possible D gene (5 bases). V lost 5 bases and J lost 1, with 8 bases in between. The CDR3 has 14 residues. Germline CDR1 KGHDR, CDR2 SFDVKD.

V is TRBV14 and J is TRBJ1-4, with D unclear. Per germline, CDR1 SGHDN and CDR2 FVKESK. This CDR3 spans 15 amino acids. The germline V and J ends were trimmed by 0 bases and 0 bases, with 5 bases remaining between them. Written as DNA, the CDR3 is TGTGCCAGCAGCCAAGACAGCGCAACTAATGAAAAACTGTTTTTT. Encoded protein: CASSQDSATNEKLFF.

The rearrangement joins TRBV5-1 to TRBJ2-1; 8 bases match TRBD2. This CDR3 region has 18 residues. CDR1 and CDR2 (germline): SGHRS, YFSETQ. Germline trimming cut 1 base from V and 3 bases from J; bases unmatched to any gene: 12. The CDR3 here is CASSLLGVTSGSYNEQFF. The CDR3 nucleotides are TGCGCCAGCAGCTTGTTGGGGGTAACTAGCGGAAGCTACAATGAGCAGTTCTTC.

The chain recombines TRBV12-3 or TRBV12-4 with TRBJ1-1, with 7 bases identical to TRBD1. The CDR3 totals 12 residues. The V segment lost 4 bases and the J segment 10 bases; nucleotides outside the gene matches: 6. CDR3 sequence (DNA): TGTGCCAGCAGTTACGACAGGGCTCGAGCTTTCTTT. Residues: CASSYDRARAFF.